The 23 T cell receptor beta chains reported below all come from one sample, sequenced in a study of cytomegalovirus exposure and HLA in healthy donors (dated by TCRdb to about 2017). The receptor library was made with the immunoSEQ multiplex PCR assay. For the multiplex PCR, a mixture combining 60 forward primers for TCR Vbeta segments and 13 reverse primers for TCR Jbeta segments was used. TCRdb limited this immuneACCESS table to in-frame rearrangements with V and J called. A share of clones is missing; checked studies link under half to unresolved V genes, and the rest is unexplained. This sample holds 85,000 to 120,000 clones; about 70% were observed only once. The ten largest clones add up to less than 3.5% of the sample. The material sequenced was PBMCs. These TCRs come from a female donor in good health and CMV-seronegative.

This chain joins TRBV7-6 and TRBJ2-3; the match to TRBD2 covers 10 bases. With 5 bases clipped from V and 0 bases from J, the junction kept 8 bases outside the gene matches. CDR1 and CDR2 (germline): SGHVS, FNYEAQ. The CDR3 contains 17 residues. Here the CDR3 reads CASSPRPAGGSTDTQYF. In nucleotides, the CDR3 is TGTGCCAGCAGCCCGCGTCCAGCGGGAGGGAGCACAGATACGCAGTATTTT. Full variable domain (rest looked up from reference TRBV7-6 and TRBJ2-3): GAGVSQSPRYKVTKRGQDVALRCDPISGHVSLYWYRQALGQGPEFLTYFNYEAQQDKSGLPNDRFSAERPEGSISTLTIQRTEQRDSAMYRCASSPRPAGGSTDTQYFGPGTRLTVL.

This clone is a singleton in its sample. The chain employs TRBV27 and TRBJ1-2, with TRBD1 identical over 9 bases. Germline V gene lookup returns CDR1 MNHEY and CDR2 SMNVEV (reference sequence). After removal of 5 bases from V and 0 bases from J, the junction contained 7 bases not matched to a gene. This CDR3 has 16 amino acids. The CDR3 bases are TGTGCCAGCAGTCCTTGGGACAGGGAAGCTAACTATGGCTACACCTTC. This gives the protein CASSPWDREANYGYTF.

Details on this clone: At the DNA level, this CDR3 is encoded by other sequences in the same sample as well. The chain couples TRBV7-3 to TRBJ2-3; 7 bases agree with TRBD2. Germline trimming cut 1 base from V and 6 bases from J; bases unmatched to any gene: 1. Per the germline V gene, CDR1 is SGHTA and CDR2 is FQGTGA. This CDR3 is built from 13 residues. The CDR3 region is CASSLREGDTQYF. The CDR3 DNA follows: TGTGCCAGCAGCTTAAGGGAGGGGGATACGCAGTATTTT.

V is TRBV30 and J is TRBJ1-1, with a tentative D call TRBD1 (6 bases). Germline V CDR1 and CDR2: GTSNPN, SVGIG (reference sequence). V lost 2 bases and J 5 bases, leaving 12 bases between the germline ends. The CDR3 runs to 13 residues. The CDR3 here is CAWSTRGWTEAFF. The CDR3 region has the DNA TGTGCCTGGAGTACCAGGGGATGGACTGAAGCTTTCTTT.

The chain is built from TRBV2 and TRBJ2-5, with 7 bases lining up with TRBD1. This CDR3 is built from 15 residues. J gave up 4 bases and V 9 bases, and 14 bases lay outside the gene matches. From germline, CDR1 is SNHLY and CDR2 FYNNEI. The CDR3 is CARGGQGGLGETQYF. In nucleotides, the CDR3 is TGTGCCAGAGGGGGCCAGGGTGGTTTGGGAGAGACCCAGTACTTC.

The rearrangement joins TRBV28 to TRBJ2-7, with 10 bases aligning to TRBD2. CDR3 length: 16 residues. V shed 2 bases, J shed 2 bases, and the junction held 6 bases outside the gene matches. Per germline, CDR1 MDHEN and CDR2 SYDVKM. The CDR3 nucleotides are TGTGCCAGCAGTTTACCCGGACTAGCGGACACCTACGAGCAGTACTTC. As protein: CASSLPGLADTYEQYF.

This chain links TRBV27 with TRBJ2-3, with unresolved D. V was shortened by 2 bases and J by 3 bases, with 12 bases between the two germline ends. Germline CDR1 reads MNHEY; CDR2 reads SMNVEV (reference sequence). This CDR3 has 15 residues. The CDR3, as DNA: TGTGCCAGCAGTTTACGCGGTTTGAGGACAGATACGCAGTATTTT. Translated: CASSLRGLRTDTQYF.

This sequence joins TRBV15 and TRBJ2-2; D is unclear. The V end lost 1 base, the J end lost 8 bases, and 5 bases lay between the germline ends. CDR3 length equals 12 residues. CDR1 is LNHNV, CDR2 YYDKDF, per germline (reference sequence). In DNA, the CDR3 is TGTGCCACCAGCAGAGCCGAGGGGGAGCTGTTTTTT. Protein product: CATSRAEGELFF.

This clone was picked up a small number of times. The chain links TRBV21-1 to TRBJ2-7; the D segment call TRBD2 is taken from the table without a DNA check. TRBV21-1 is labeled a pseudogene. CDR3 length: 15 amino acids. CDR3 sequence reads: CASFPGGLMRYEQYF. CDR3 nucleotide sequence: TGTGCCAGCTTTCCCGGCGGATTGATGAGGTACGAGCAGTACTTC.

The V gene is TRBV4-1, the J gene TRBJ1-1; D gene unclear. Looked up from germline, CDR1 is MGHRA and CDR2 is YSYEKL. The V gene lost 0 bases and the J gene lost 6 bases, with 11 bases spanning the gap. This CDR3 is 14 amino acids long. CDR3: CASSQEHRPSEAFF. The CDR3, as DNA: TGCGCCAGCAGCCAAGAACACCGTCCCTCTGAAGCTTTCTTT.

The chain carries TRBV19 and TRBJ1-4; D is unclear. Germline V gives CDR1 LNHDA, CDR2 SQIVND (reference sequence). The CDR3 covers 11 residues. V was trimmed by 7 bases and J by 10 bases, leaving 10 bases between them. The CDR3 sequence is CASNGRGKLFF. CDR3 in DNA: TGTGCCAGTAACGGTCGGGGAAAACTGTTTTTT. The variable domain in full, completed from reference TRBV19 and TRBJ1-4, reads DGGITQSPKYLFRKEGQNVTLSCEQNLNHDAMYWYRQDPGQGLRLIYYSQIVNDFQKGDIAEGYSVSREKKESFPLTVTSAQKNPTAFYLCASNGRGKLFFGSGTQLSVL.

V usage is TRBV21-1 and J usage is TRBJ2-5; whether TRBD1, the table's D call, matches the DNA was not checked. TRBV21-1 is flagged as a pseudogene. This CDR3 region has 17 residues. The CDR3 bases are TGTGCCAGCAGCAAATGGGGGACAGGGGTGGGGAAAGAGACCCAGTACTTC. Its protein product is CASSKWGTGVGKETQYF.

This rearrangement joins TRBV9 to TRBJ2-1, with D perhaps TRBD2 (6 bases). The length of the CDR3 is 16 residues. V dropped 3 bases and J dropped 0 bases, with 13 bases sitting between them. The germline V gene encodes CDR1 SGDLS and CDR2 YYNGEE. This chain's CDR3 is CASSGTSTSSYNEQFF. The CDR3 DNA follows: TGTGCCAGCAGCGGAACTAGCACGAGCTCCTACAATGAGCAGTTCTTC.

This chain joins TRBV11-2 and TRBJ2-3; 9 bases agree with TRBD1. V lost 4 bases to trimming and J lost 4 bases; unmatched junction nucleotides: 6. Germline loops: CDR1 SGHAT, CDR2 FQNNGV. This CDR3 comprises 15 residues. The CDR3 loop is CASSSNRGLADTQYF. Here the CDR3 DNA reads TGTGCCAGCAGCTCCAACAGGGGGCTTGCAGATACGCAGTATTTT. The full variable domain, its missing parts supplied by reference TRBV11-2 and TRBJ2-3, is EAGVAQSPRYKIIEKRQSVAFWCNPISGHATLYWYQQILGQGPKLLIQFQNNGVVDDSQLPKDRFSAERLKGVDSTLKIQPAKLEDSAVYLCASSSNRGLADTQYFGPGTRLTVL.

The chain couples TRBV19 to TRBJ2-1; 9 bases map to TRBD2. Germline loops: CDR1 LNHDA, CDR2 SQIVND (reference sequence). The trim removed 10 bases at V and 3 bases at J, leaving 7 bases unmatched. The CDR3 consists of 14 residues. The CDR3 sequence is CATRAGGLYNEQFF. The CDR3 nucleotides read TGTGCCACCAGAGCGGGAGGCCTCTACAATGAGCAGTTCTTC.

This chain links TRBV6-6 with TRBJ2-1; possible D gene TRBD2, 5 bases. Germline V gene lookup returns CDR1 MNHNY and CDR2 SVGAGI (reference sequence). The CDR3 totals 15 residues. V shed 2 bases and J shed 6 bases, with 14 bases lying between them. The CDR3 loop is CASSYEGPLRNEQFF. The CDR3 nucleotides read TGTGCCAGCAGTTACGAGGGCCCTCTCCGCAATGAGCAGTTCTTC.

The chain employs TRBV7-6 and TRBJ2-7, with a tentative D call TRBD1 (6 bases). This CDR3 spans 15 amino acids. Germline V gene data show CDR1 as SGHVS and CDR2 as FNYEAQ. Trimming left V 1 base short and J 2 bases short, with 12 bases between. The CDR3 protein is CASSLERDKTYEQYF. CDR3 bases: TGTGCCAGCAGCTTAGAAAGGGACAAGACCTACGAGCAGTACTTC.

This clone was observed a few times. The rearrangement joins TRBV18 to TRBJ2-7; D not resolved. The germline V gene has CDR1 KGHSH and CDR2 LQKENI. The V and J ends lost 6 bases and 5 bases respectively, with 11 bases between them. This CDR3 region has 12 residues. Here the CDR3 DNA reads TGTGCCAGCTCCCCAGCATCAGACGAGCAGTACTTC. As protein: CASSPASDEQYF.

This chain links TRBV6-6 with TRBJ2-1; 9 nucleotides align to TRBD2. Germline trimming cut 5 bases from V and 4 bases from J; bases unmatched to any gene: 6. The CDR3 totals 15 residues. Germline V gene lookup returns CDR1 MNHNY and CDR2 SVGAGI (reference sequence). CDR3 nucleotide sequence: TGTGCCAGCAGTCATGGACTAGCGACTTACAATGAGCAGTTCTTC. It yields the protein CASSHGLATYNEQFF.

The J gene is TRBJ2-5, the V gene TRBV19, with a tentative D call TRBD2 (5 bases). The better agreement between TRBJ2-7 and the DNA end casts doubt on the J call. CDR1 is LNHDA and CDR2 is SQIVND in the germline V gene (reference sequence). There are 13 residues in the CDR3. The CDR3 bases are TGTGCCAGTAGCCAGGACTCTTACTACGAGCAGTACTTC. This sequence encodes CASSQDSYYEQYF.

The CDR3: CAWSVRLARHEQYF. In DNA form, the CDR3 reads TGTGCCTGGAGTGTACGTCTAGCGCGCCACGAGCAGTACTTC. The chain has TRBV30 and TRBJ2-7; D might be TRBD2 (6 bases). The CDR3 has 14 amino acids. Trimming cost V 0 bases and J 5 bases, with 14 bases left between them. Germline lookup yields CDR1 GTSNPN and CDR2 SVGIG (reference sequence).

The chain employs TRBV19 and TRBJ1-1; 8 nucleotides line up with TRBD1. The CDR3 is 14 amino acids. Germline-derived CDR1 and CDR2 are LNHDA and SQIVND (reference sequence). Losses at the gene ends were 6 bases for V and 5 bases for J; bases not matched to a gene: 8. The DNA of the CDR3 is TGTGCCAGTAGCTCGAACAGGGGGAGAACTGAAGCTTTCTTT. Amino acids: CASSSNRGRTEAFF.

The chain is built from TRBV4-2 and TRBJ2-6, with D unresolved. Trimming took off 1 base at V and 1 base at J, with 14 bases between the two ends. CDR3 length equals 18 residues. In germline, CDR1 is LGHNA, CDR2 YNFKEQ. CDR3 DNA sequence: TGTGCCAGCAGCCAAGCAGAGTTCTCTAGTTCTGGGGCCAACGTCCTGACTTTC. This sequence encodes CASSQAEFSSSGANVLTF.